A single sample gave rise to the 8 T cell receptor beta chains below, sequenced in a study of PD-L1 blockade in urothelial cancer. The sample's time point: peripheral blood 6 weeks after treatment start. Using immunoSEQ multiplex PCR, the repertoire was profiled, and TCRdb retains in-frame clones only, with some absent. This sample has over 100,000 clones, with around 93% found just once. This sample comprised PBMCs, obtained around atezolizumab (anti-PD-L1) treatment. The source is a man aged 55 to 70 with urothelial cancer.

This sequence joins TRBV19 and TRBJ1-1, with 7 bases identical to TRBD1. Trimming removed 7 bases from V and 4 bases from J; junction bases left unmatched: 6. Germline loops: CDR1 LNHDA, CDR2 SQIVND (reference sequence). The CDR3 has 13 residues. The DNA for the CDR3 is TGTGCCAGTATCTCGACAGGGCGCACTGAAGCTTTCTTT. Protein product: CASISTGRTEAFF. Full variable domain (rest looked up from reference TRBV19 and TRBJ1-1): DGGITQSPKYLFRKEGQNVTLSCEQNLNHDAMYWYRQDPGQGLRLIYYSQIVNDFQKGDIAEGYSVSREKKESFPLTVTSAQKNPTAFYLCASISTGRTEAFFGQGTRLTVV.

V is TRBV7-9 and J is TRBJ2-1; TRBD1 matches 9 bases. This CDR3 spans 16 amino acids. Losses at the gene ends were 5 bases for V and 4 bases for J; bases not matched to a gene: 9. Germline CDR1 SEHNR, CDR2 FQNEAQ (reference sequence). CDR3 in DNA: TGTGCCAGCAGCCCTACAGGGGGCGAAGGTTACAATGAGCAGTTCTTC. Its translation: CASSPTGGEGYNEQFF.

This rearrangement joins TRBV28 to TRBJ2-7; 9 bases are a match to TRBD2. Germline-derived CDR1 and CDR2 are MDHEN and SYDVKM. V lost 6 bases to trimming and J lost 12 bases; unmatched junction nucleotides: 15. The CDR3 is 14 residues long. CDR3 nucleotide sequence: TGTGCCAGCAGGCCCGACTTGCTAGCGGGGATACTGTACTTC. This sequence encodes CASRPDLLAGILYF.

The CDR3 region has the DNA TGCGCCAGCAGCCAAGATTGGGAGGGGGCTGGGGCCAACGTCCTGACTTTC. Translation: CASSQDWEGAGANVLTF. The V and J genes are TRBV4-1 and TRBJ2-6, with D possibly TRBD2 on 7 matching bases. CDR1 and CDR2 (germline): MGHRA, YSYEKL. The CDR3 runs to 17 residues. Trimming cost V 0 bases and J 2 bases, with 11 bases left between them.

This clone was seen only once. J is TRBJ2-2 and V is TRBV7-2; D uncertain. Between the trimmed V and J ends, which lost 2 bases and 7 bases, there was a span of 11 bases. The germline V gene has CDR1 SGHTA and CDR2 FQGNSA. The CDR3 length is 14 residues. This chain's CDR3 is CASSLLSGYGELFF. The CDR3 nucleotides are TGTGCCAGCAGCTTACTGTCGGGTTACGGGGAGCTGTTTTTT.

The chain uses TRBV19 and TRBJ1-5; D is possibly TRBD1 (5 bases). V shed 4 bases and J shed 3 bases, with 10 bases lying between them. Looked up from germline, CDR1 is LNHDA and CDR2 is SQIVND (reference sequence). This CDR3 spans 14 amino acids. In DNA form, the CDR3 reads TGTGCCAGTAGTAGGAAGGGACTCAATCAGCCCCAGCATTTT. Amino acids: CASSRKGLNQPQHF.

V and J are TRBV5-1 and TRBJ1-2, with a tentative D call TRBD1 (5 bases). The CDR3 runs to 15 residues. Germline V CDR1 and CDR2: SGHRS, YFSETQ. V was shortened by 0 bases and J by 8 bases, with 17 bases between the two germline ends. The DNA for the CDR3 is TGCGCCAGCAGCTTGGGAAATACAGGAACGGAGGGCTACACCTTC. Translation: CASSLGNTGTEGYTF.

The chain combines TRBV13 with TRBJ2-7, with D possibly matching TRBD1 (6 bases). V was cut by 3 bases and J by 2 bases, with 11 bases left in between. The germline V gene encodes CDR1 PRHDT and CDR2 FYEKMQ (reference sequence). The length of the CDR3 is 14 residues. In DNA form, the CDR3 reads TGTGCCAGCAGCTTTCAGGGGCTTACCTACGAGCAGTACTTC. Protein product: CASSFQGLTYEQYF.